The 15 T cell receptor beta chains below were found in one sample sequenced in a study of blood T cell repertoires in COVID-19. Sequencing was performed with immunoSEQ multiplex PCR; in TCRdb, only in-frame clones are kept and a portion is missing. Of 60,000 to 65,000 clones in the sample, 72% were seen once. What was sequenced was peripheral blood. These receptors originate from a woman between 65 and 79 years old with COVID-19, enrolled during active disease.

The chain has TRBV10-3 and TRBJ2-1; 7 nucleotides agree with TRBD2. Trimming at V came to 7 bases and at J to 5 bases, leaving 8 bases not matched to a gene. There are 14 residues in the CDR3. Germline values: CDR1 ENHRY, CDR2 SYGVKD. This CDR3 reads CAIMGSSGHNEQFF. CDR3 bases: TGTGCCATCATGGGGTCTAGCGGACACAATGAGCAGTTCTTC.

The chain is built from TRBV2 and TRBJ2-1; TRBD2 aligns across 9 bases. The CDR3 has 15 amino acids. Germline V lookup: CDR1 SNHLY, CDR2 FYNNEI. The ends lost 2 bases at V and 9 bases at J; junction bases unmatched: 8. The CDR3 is CASSEQGGGAGEQFF. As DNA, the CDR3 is TGTGCCAGCAGTGAACAGGGCGGGGGGGCCGGTGAGCAGTTCTTC.

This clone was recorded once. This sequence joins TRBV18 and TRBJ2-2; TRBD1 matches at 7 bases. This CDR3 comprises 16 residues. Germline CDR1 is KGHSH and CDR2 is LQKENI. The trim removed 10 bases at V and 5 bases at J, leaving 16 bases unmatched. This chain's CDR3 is CAIPKQDRVGTGELFF. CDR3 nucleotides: TGTGCCATTCCTAAACAAGACAGGGTCGGGACCGGGGAGCTGTTTTTT.

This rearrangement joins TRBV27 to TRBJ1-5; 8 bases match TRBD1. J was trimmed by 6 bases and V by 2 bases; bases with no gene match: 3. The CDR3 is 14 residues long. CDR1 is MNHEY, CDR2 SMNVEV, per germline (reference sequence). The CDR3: CASSLQGAGQPQHF. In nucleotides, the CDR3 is TGTGCCAGCAGTTTACAGGGGGCAGGTCAGCCCCAGCATTTT.

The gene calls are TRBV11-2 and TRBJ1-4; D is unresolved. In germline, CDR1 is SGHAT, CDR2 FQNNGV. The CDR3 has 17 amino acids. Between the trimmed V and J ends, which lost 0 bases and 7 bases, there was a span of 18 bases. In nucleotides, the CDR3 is TGTGCCAGCAGCTTAGATAGTAGGCGACTCACCATTGAAAAACTGTTTTTT. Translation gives CASSLDSRRLTIEKLFF.

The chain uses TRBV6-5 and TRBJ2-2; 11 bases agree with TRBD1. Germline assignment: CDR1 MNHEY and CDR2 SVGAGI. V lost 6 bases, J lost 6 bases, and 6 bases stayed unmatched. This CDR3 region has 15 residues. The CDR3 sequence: CASRGTGGWSGELFF. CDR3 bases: TGTGCCAGCAGGGGGACAGGGGGGTGGTCCGGGGAGCTGTTTTTT.

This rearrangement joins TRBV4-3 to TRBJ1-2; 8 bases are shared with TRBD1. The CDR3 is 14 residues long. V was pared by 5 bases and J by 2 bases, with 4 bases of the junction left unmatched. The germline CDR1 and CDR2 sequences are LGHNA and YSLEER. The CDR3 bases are TGCGCCAGCAGCGGACAGGGAGGCAACTATGGCTACACCTTC. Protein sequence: CASSGQGGNYGYTF.

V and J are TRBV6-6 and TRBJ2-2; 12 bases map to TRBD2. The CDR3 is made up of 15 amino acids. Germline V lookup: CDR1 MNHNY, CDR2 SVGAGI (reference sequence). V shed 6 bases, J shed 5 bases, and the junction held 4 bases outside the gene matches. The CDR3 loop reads CASRPLAGGTGELFF. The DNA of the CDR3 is TGTGCCAGCAGGCCGCTAGCGGGGGGGACCGGGGAGCTGTTTTTT.

The CDR3 DNA follows: TGTGCCAGCAGCTTGGTACATGCGGAAGATACGCAGTATTTT. Its translation is CASSLVHAEDTQYF. V and J are TRBV7-2 and TRBJ2-3; D not certain. This CDR3 has 14 residues. V was pared by 3 bases and J by 5 bases, with 12 bases between. Per the germline V gene, CDR1 is SGHTA and CDR2 is FQGNSA. The complete variable domain, with remaining parts taken from reference TRBV7-2 and TRBJ2-3, reads GAGVSQSPSNKVTEKGKDVELRCDPISGHTALYWYRQSLGQGLEFLIYFQGNSAPDKSGLPSDRFSAERTGGSVSTLTIQRTQQEDSAVYLCASSLVHAEDTQYFGPGTRLTVL.

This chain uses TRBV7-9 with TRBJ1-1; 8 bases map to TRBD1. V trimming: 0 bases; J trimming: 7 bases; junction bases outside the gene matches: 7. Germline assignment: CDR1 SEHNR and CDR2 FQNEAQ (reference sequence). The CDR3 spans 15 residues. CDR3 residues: CASSLAPRGLGEAFF. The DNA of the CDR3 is TGTGCCAGCAGCTTAGCCCCCAGGGGGCTCGGTGAAGCTTTCTTT.

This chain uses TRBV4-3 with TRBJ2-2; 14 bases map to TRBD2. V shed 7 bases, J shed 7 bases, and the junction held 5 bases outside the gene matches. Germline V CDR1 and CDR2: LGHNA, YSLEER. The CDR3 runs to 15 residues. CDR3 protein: CASKPGLAGVGELFF. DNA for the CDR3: TGCGCCAGCAAACCGGGACTAGCGGGAGTCGGGGAGCTGTTTTTT.

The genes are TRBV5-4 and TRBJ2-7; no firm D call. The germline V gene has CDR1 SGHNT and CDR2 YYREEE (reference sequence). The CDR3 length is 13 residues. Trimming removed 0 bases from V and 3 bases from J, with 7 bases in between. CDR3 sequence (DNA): TGTGCCAGCAGCTTGGGCAGGCGCTACGAGCAGTACTTC. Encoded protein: CASSLGRRYEQYF.

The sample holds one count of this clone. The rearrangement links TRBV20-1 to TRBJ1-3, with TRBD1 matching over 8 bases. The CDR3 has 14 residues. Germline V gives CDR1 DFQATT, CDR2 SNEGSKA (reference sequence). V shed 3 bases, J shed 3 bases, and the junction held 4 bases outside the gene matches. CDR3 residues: CSASYRGDGNTIYF. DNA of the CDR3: TGCAGTGCTAGTTACAGGGGGGATGGAAACACCATATATTTT.

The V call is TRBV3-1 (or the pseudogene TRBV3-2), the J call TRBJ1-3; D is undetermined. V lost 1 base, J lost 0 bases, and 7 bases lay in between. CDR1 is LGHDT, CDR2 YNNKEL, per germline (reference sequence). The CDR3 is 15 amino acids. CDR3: CASSQGHRSGNTIYF. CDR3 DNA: TGTGCCAGCAGCCAAGGACATCGCTCTGGAAACACCATATATTTT.

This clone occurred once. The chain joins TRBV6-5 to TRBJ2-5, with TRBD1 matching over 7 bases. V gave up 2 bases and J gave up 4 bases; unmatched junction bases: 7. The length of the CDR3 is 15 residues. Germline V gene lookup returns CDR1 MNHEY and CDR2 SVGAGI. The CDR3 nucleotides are TGTGCCAGCAGTTACACACCGGGACAGCGAGAGACCCAGTACTTC. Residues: CASSYTPGQRETQYF.